These 16 T cell receptor beta chains share one sample of origin, sequenced in a study of blood T cell repertoires in COVID-19. Sequenced by immunoSEQ multiplex PCR; TCRdb stores in-frame clones only, minus some. The sample has 150,000 to 200,000 clones; around nine tenths are singletons. Material: peripheral blood. Receptors originate from a woman between 70 and 85 years old with COVID-19, enrolled during active disease.

The chain couples TRBV6-2 or TRBV6-3 to TRBJ2-7; 8 positions match TRBD2. The V gene end was trimmed by 2 bases and the J gene end by 3 bases; junction bases not matched to a gene: 6. There are 15 residues in the CDR3. Per the germline V gene, CDR1 is MNHEY and CDR2 is SVGEGT. CDR3 in amino acids: CASSYQSGSVYEQYF. CDR3 nucleotide sequence: TGTGCCAGCAGTTACCAAAGCGGGAGTGTCTACGAGCAGTACTTC.

The chain links TRBV4-1 to TRBJ2-7, with D tentatively TRBD1 (6 bases). The length of the CDR3 is 18 residues. Germline V gene lookup returns CDR1 MGHRA and CDR2 YSYEKL. Between the trimmed V and J ends, which lost 0 bases and 0 bases, there was a span of 18 bases. The CDR3 sequence: CASSQEVGGRRISYEQYF. Written as DNA, the CDR3 is TGCGCCAGCAGCCAAGAGGTAGGGGGTAGGAGAATCTCCTACGAGCAGTACTTC.

The chain has TRBV6-5 and TRBJ1-3; perhaps TRBD1 as D (5 bases). The CDR3 length is 14 residues. Germline CDR1 is MNHEY and CDR2 is SVGAGI. With 7 bases removed from V and 1 base from J, the gap between germline ends came to 11 bases. Here the CDR3 reads CASTRDSSGNTIYF. The CDR3 DNA follows: TGTGCCAGCACCCGTGACAGTTCTGGAAACACCATATATTTT.

V usage is TRBV6-2 or TRBV6-3 and J usage is TRBJ2-5; TRBD1 matches at 10 bases. Germline CDR1 reads MNHEY; CDR2 reads SVGEGT. This CDR3 has 15 amino acids. V dropped 3 bases and J dropped 4; count of bases not matched to a gene: 5. The CDR3 region is CASSYPGTGAETQYF. The CDR3 DNA sequence: TGTGCCAGCAGTTATCCCGGGACAGGGGCAGAGACCCAGTACTTC.

The rearrangement links TRBV24-1 to TRBJ2-5; D is ambiguous. The germline V and J ends were trimmed by 4 bases and 2 bases, with 7 bases remaining between them. The CDR3 length is 13 residues. CDR1 is KGHDR, CDR2 SFDVKD, per germline. CDR3 in amino acids: CATSESPQETQYF. The CDR3 DNA reads TGTGCCACCAGTGAAAGCCCACAAGAGACCCAGTACTTC.

The chain has TRBV29-1 and TRBJ1-1; TRBD1 might be the D (6 bases). From germline, CDR1 is SQVTM and CDR2 ANQGSEA. The CDR3 is made up of 16 amino acids. Trimming removed 4 bases at V and 4 bases at J, with 22 bases between. The CDR3 loop is CSVVLGMAQGGTEAFF. CDR3 DNA sequence: TGCAGCGTTGTATTGGGGATGGCACAGGGTGGCACTGAAGCTTTCTTT. Full variable domain (missing parts from reference TRBV29-1 and TRBJ1-1): SAVISQKPSRDICQRGTSLTIQCQVDSQVTMMFWYRQQPGQSLTLIATANQGSEATYESGFVIDKFPISRPNLTFSTLTVSNMSPEDSSIYLCSVVLGMAQGGTEAFFGQGTRLTVV.

This chain connects TRBV5-1 to TRBJ2-3, with D possibly being TRBD2 (6 bases). Trimming stripped 1 base from V and 5 bases from J, with 11 bases between. This CDR3 spans 14 amino acids. The germline V gene has CDR1 SGHRS and CDR2 YFSETQ. The CDR3 nucleotides read TGCGCCAGCAGCTTGACTAGCACCAAAGATACGCAGTATTTT. Translating it yields CASSLTSTKDTQYF.

The chain couples TRBV19 to TRBJ1-6; 10 bases are a match to TRBD1. Germline assignment: CDR1 LNHDA and CDR2 SQIVND (reference sequence). After removal of 4 bases from V and 10 bases from J, the junction contained 4 bases not matched to a gene. The CDR3 has 14 residues. CDR3 coding DNA: TGTGCCAGTAGTACCGGACAGGGGGACTCACCCCTCCACTTT. Its translation is CASSTGQGDSPLHF.

CDR3 residues: CASRSSGLAGQEQYF. In DNA, the CDR3 is TGTGCCAGCAGAAGCTCTGGACTAGCGGGACAAGAGCAGTACTTC. The rearrangement joins TRBV28 to TRBJ2-7; 12 bases are shared with TRBD2. Germline-derived CDR1 and CDR2 are MDHEN and SYDVKM. J gave up 7 bases and V 6 bases, and 10 bases lay outside the gene matches. The CDR3 consists of 15 residues.

The rearrangement uses TRBV7-9 and TRBJ2-1; maybe TRBD2 (6 bases). Germline CDR1 reads SEHNR; CDR2 reads FQNEAQ (reference sequence). The V end was cut by 0 bases, the J end by 5 bases, with 17 bases between. The CDR3 sequence is 17 residues long. CDR3 bases: TGTGCCAGCAGCTTAGCCTGGGGGGTTTCCAACAACAATGAGCAGTTCTTC. It codes for CASSLAWGVSNNNEQFF.

The chain employs TRBV27 and TRBJ2-2; D gene unclear. The CDR3 covers 15 residues. Trimming stripped 4 bases from V and 4 bases from J, with 13 bases between. The germline CDR1 and CDR2 sequences are MNHEY and SMNVEV (reference sequence). The chain's CDR3 is CASSSWPLITGELFF. In nucleotides, the CDR3 is TGTGCCAGCAGTTCATGGCCCCTTATCACCGGGGAGCTGTTTTTT.

The CDR3 coding sequence is TGTGCCAGCAGCTCACGGACAGGGGGCACTGAAGCTTTCTTT. It yields the protein CASSSRTGGTEAFF. The chain has TRBV5-8 and TRBJ1-1; 10 bases map to TRBD1. CDR3 length equals 14 residues. Germline V lookup: CDR1 SGHTS, CDR2 YDEGEE. The junction had 3 bases not matched to a gene; V was cut back by 3 bases and J by 4 bases.

V gene TRBV7-3 combines with J gene TRBJ1-3, with D perhaps TRBD1 (6 bases). This CDR3 has 16 amino acids. With 5 bases removed from V and 3 bases from J, the gap between germline ends came to 17 bases. The germline V gene encodes CDR1 SGHTA and CDR2 FQGTGA. This chain's CDR3 is CASSRSGGPGGNTIYF. The CDR3 nucleotides read TGTGCCAGCAGCAGAAGCGGGGGGCCTGGTGGAAACACCATATATTTT.

The V call is TRBV4-1, the J call TRBJ1-5, with 7 bases that match TRBD1. V was clipped by 0 bases and J by 5 bases; unmatched bases: 7. There are 16 residues in the CDR3. Germline V gene lookup returns CDR1 MGHRA and CDR2 YSYEKL. The chain's CDR3 is CASSQEWRGPHQPQHF. The CDR3 bases are TGCGCCAGCAGCCAAGAATGGAGGGGGCCTCATCAGCCCCAGCATTTT.

The V gene is TRBV5-1, the J gene TRBJ2-7; 7 bases are shared with TRBD2. After removal of 4 bases from V and 0 bases from J, the junction contained 7 bases not matched to a gene. This CDR3 has 15 residues. Germline V gene data show CDR1 as SGHRS and CDR2 as YFSETQ. The CDR3 DNA reads TGCGCCAGCAGCCCGTTGGGGGAGGGCTCCTACGAGCAGTACTTC. Protein product: CASSPLGEGSYEQYF. Together with reference TRBV5-1 and TRBJ2-7, the CDR3 gives the full variable domain: KAGVTQTPRYLIKTRGQQVTLSCSPISGHRSVSWYQQTPGQGLQFLFEYFSETQRNKGNFPGRFSGRQFSNSRSEMNVSTLELGDSALYLCASSPLGEGSYEQYFGPGTRLTVT.

V and J are TRBV7-9 and TRBJ1-2; D is undetermined. Between the trimmed V and J ends, which lost 1 base and 3 bases, there was a span of 6 bases. The CDR3 runs to 13 residues. Per germline, CDR1 SEHNR and CDR2 FQNEAQ (reference sequence). In DNA, the CDR3 is TGTGCCAGCAGCTTAGTGCCGGACTATGGCTACACCTTC. It specifies CASSLVPDYGYTF.